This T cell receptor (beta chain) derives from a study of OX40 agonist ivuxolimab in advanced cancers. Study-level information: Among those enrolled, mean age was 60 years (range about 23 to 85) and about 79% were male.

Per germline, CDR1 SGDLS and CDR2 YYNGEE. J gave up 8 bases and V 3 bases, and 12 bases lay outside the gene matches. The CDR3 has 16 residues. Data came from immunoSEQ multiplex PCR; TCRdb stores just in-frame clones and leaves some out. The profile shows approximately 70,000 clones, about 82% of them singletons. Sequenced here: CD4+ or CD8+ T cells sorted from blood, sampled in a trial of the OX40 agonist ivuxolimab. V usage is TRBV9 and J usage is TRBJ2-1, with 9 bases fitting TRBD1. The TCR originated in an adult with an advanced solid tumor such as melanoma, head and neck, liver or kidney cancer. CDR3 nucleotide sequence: TGTGCCAGCAGCGCTCCCGGGACAGGGCCGATGGATGAGCAGTTCTTC. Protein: CASSAPGTGPMDEQFF.